This T cell receptor beta chain derives from a study of graft-versus-host responses after intestinal transplantation. Study overall: The whole recipient group had anti-thymocyte globulin induction followed by tacrolimus and steroids for around 3 years. Whole-study results and caveats: GvH clones occurred in recipient marrow; some first appeared in ileum or blood.

This clone was observed a handful of times. Its antigen is still unknown. Only in-frame clones appear in the TCRdb table, and some are missing; sequencing was by immunoSEQ multiplex PCR. The table lists around 25,000 clones, approximately 85% of them singletons. This material consisted of PBMCs, taken approximately 450 days after intestinal transplant. This TCR was recovered from a human patient who received an intestinal transplant, so some T cells may come from the graft donor.

The CDR3 DNA reads as TGTGCCAGCTCACCACGAGAGGGGGCCGGGGAGCTGTTTTTT. Protein: CASSPREGAGELFF. The V call is TRBV18, the J call TRBJ2-2, with D possibly being TRBD1 (6 bases). The CDR3 consists of 14 residues. Trimming removed 1 base at V and 6 bases at J, with 9 bases between. Germline CDR1 and CDR2: KGHSH and LQKENI.